Each of the 23 T cell receptor beta chains below was sequenced from the same sample in a study of Ad26.COV2.S vaccination and SARS-CoV-2 variants. Clones were read by immunoSEQ multiplex PCR, and TCRdb kept only the in-frame ones, dropping some. The sample shows 87,000 or so clones, more than 65% of them seen only once. The material sequenced was peripheral blood, taken after recovery from COVID-19. These TCRs come from a human donor who had recovered from COVID-19.

With respect to this clone: This CDR3 is also generated by other DNA sequences in the sample. The chain has TRBV7-9 and TRBJ1-5, with D hard to call. The V end lost 2 bases, the J end lost 0 bases, and 2 bases lay between the germline ends. CDR3 length: 13 residues. CDR1 SEHNR and CDR2 FQNEAQ come from the germline V gene (reference sequence). In DNA form, the CDR3 reads TGTGCCAGCAGCTTAAATAGCAATCAGCCCCAGCATTTT. Residues: CASSLNSNQPQHF.

This clone was observed a handful of times. The rearrangement links TRBV2 to TRBJ1-4; the match to TRBD1 covers 7 bases. With 6 bases clipped from V and 8 bases from J, the junction kept 9 bases outside the gene matches. Germline-derived CDR1 and CDR2 are SNHLY and FYNNEI. The CDR3 spans 14 residues. Here the CDR3 DNA reads TGTGCCAGCAGGCCGGGACAGTCGGGGGAAAAACTGTTTTTT. Encoded protein: CASRPGQSGEKLFF.

The chain links TRBV6-5 to TRBJ2-3; 7 bases agree with TRBD1. The CDR3 runs to 13 residues. V lost 6 bases, J lost 5 bases, and 5 bases stayed unmatched. CDR1 is MNHEY and CDR2 is SVGAGI in the germline V gene. The CDR3: CASSRDSLDTQYF. The CDR3, as DNA: TGTGCCAGCAGCCGGGACAGTCTAGATACGCAGTATTTT.

The rearrangement joins TRBV23-1 to TRBJ2-2; D gene uncertain. TRBV23-1 is known as an ORF, though its function is uncertain. With 10 bases removed from V and 2 bases from J, the gap between germline ends came to 23 bases. The CDR3 loop spans 17 amino acids. The DNA of the CDR3 is TGCGCCACCCCACAAGTCCCACTACTACGAAACACCGGGGAGCTGTTTTTT. Translated, it gives CATPQVPLLRNTGELFF.

This clone showed up just once. The chain carries TRBV9 and TRBJ1-2; D is unclear. Germline CDR1 SGDLS, CDR2 YYNGEE. Between the trimmed V and J ends, which lost 0 bases and 3 bases, there was a span of 15 bases. CDR3 size: 16 residues. The CDR3 DNA reads as TGTGCCAGCAGCGTAGAAGGCAGCCCGAGGGACTATGGCTACACCTTC. It yields the protein CASSVEGSPRDYGYTF.

The chain couples TRBV6-1 to TRBJ1-2; D remains ambiguous. V was shortened by 3 bases and J by 5 bases, with 7 bases between the two germline ends. CDR3 size: 12 residues. Germline-derived CDR1 and CDR2 are MNHNS and SASEGT. CDR3 amino acids: CASSEDRYGYTF. The CDR3 nucleotides read TGTGCCAGCAGTGAGGATCGGTATGGCTACACCTTC.

DNA of the CDR3: TGTGCCAGCAGCCAAGGACCGGGTGGTGGACAGCCCCAGCATTTT. This codes for CASSQGPGGGQPQHF. The chain recombines TRBV4-2 with TRBJ1-5; D gene unclear. Germline V gives CDR1 LGHNA, CDR2 YNFKEQ. V was trimmed by 1 base and J by 7 bases, leaving 14 bases between them. The CDR3 has 15 amino acids.

As DNA, the CDR3 is TGTGCCAGCAGCCAAGAGTTGACTAGCGGAAACTACGAGCAGTACTTC. Protein sequence: CASSQELTSGNYEQYF. V gene TRBV3-1 (or the pseudogene TRBV3-2) combines with J gene TRBJ2-7; 9 bases line up with TRBD2. The V gene's germline CDR1 is LGHDT and CDR2 YNNKEL (reference sequence). V was clipped by 0 bases and J by 3 bases; unmatched bases: 6. The CDR3 covers 16 residues.

The chain links TRBV25-1 to TRBJ2-3; D remains unclear. Germline lookup yields CDR1 MGHDK and CDR2 SYGVNS. The CDR3 loop spans 13 amino acids. With 0 bases removed from V and 3 bases from J, the gap between germline ends came to 4 bases. In DNA, the CDR3 is TGTGCCAGCAGTGAATACGCGACAGATACGCAGTATTTT. It specifies CASSEYATDTQYF.

This clone appeared once. The gene calls are TRBV7-7 and TRBJ2-7; tentatively, D is TRBD1 (5 bases). The V end lost 0 bases, the J end lost 5 bases, and 11 bases lay between the germline ends. The CDR3 has 14 residues. From germline, CDR1 is SSHAT and CDR2 FNYEAQ (reference sequence). CDR3 loop: CASSLAAGFDEQYF. DNA of the CDR3: TGTGCCAGCAGCTTAGCGGCAGGGTTTGACGAGCAGTACTTC.

The chain has TRBV10-2 and TRBJ1-5; a weak D match, TRBD1 (5 bases). V gave up 3 bases and J gave up 6 bases, with 15 bases separating them. The CDR3 consists of 15 residues. Germline-derived CDR1 and CDR2 are WSHSY and SAAADI. The CDR3: CASSDLEGTLQPQHF. CDR3 nucleotides: TGCGCCAGCAGTGATTTGGAGGGGACCCTTCAGCCCCAGCATTTT.

V usage is TRBV9 and J usage is TRBJ2-7; 12 positions match TRBD2. From germline, CDR1 is SGDLS and CDR2 YYNGEE. Unmatched junction bases numbered 7, after V lost 3 bases and J lost 3 bases. The CDR3 runs to 16 residues. CDR3 loop: CASSDRGLAGIYEQYF. CDR3 nucleotide sequence: TGTGCCAGCAGCGACCGAGGACTAGCGGGAATCTACGAGCAGTACTTC.

The chain is built from TRBV29-1 and TRBJ2-7; perhaps D is TRBD1 or TRBD2 (5 bases each). This CDR3 region has 13 residues. V gave up 6 bases and J gave up 2 bases, with 14 bases separating them. Per the germline V gene, CDR1 is SQVTM and CDR2 is ANQGSEA. The CDR3 loop reads CSVTTGATYEQYF. CDR3 nucleotides: TGCAGCGTCACTACCGGGGCTACCTACGAGCAGTACTTC.

The table lists this clone with a few counts. The rearrangement uses TRBV28 and TRBJ2-7, with 7 bases matching TRBD1. Germline V gene lookup returns CDR1 MDHEN and CDR2 SYDVKM. The CDR3 sequence is 16 residues long. The V gene end was trimmed by 6 bases and the J gene end by 2 bases; junction bases not matched to a gene: 13. The CDR3 DNA reads as TGTGCCAGCAGGCCGGGATGGACAGGATTGACCTACGAGCAGTACTTC. It encodes CASRPGWTGLTYEQYF.

The genes are TRBV11-2 and TRBJ2-5, with TRBD2 identical over 7 bases. CDR3 length equals 16 residues. Per germline, CDR1 SGHAT and CDR2 FQNNGV. With 3 bases clipped from V and 1 base from J, the junction kept 8 bases outside the gene matches. CDR3 protein: CASSFGASGFQETQYF. The CDR3 DNA reads TGTGCCAGCAGCTTTGGGGCTAGCGGATTCCAAGAGACCCAGTACTTC.

The V and J genes are TRBV16 and TRBJ2-3; D might be TRBD2 (5 bases). From germline, CDR1 is KGHSY and CDR2 FQNENV. Trimming left V 0 bases short and J 6 bases short, with 10 bases between. This CDR3 is built from 14 residues. The CDR3 protein is CASSQSNWRDTQYF. DNA of the CDR3: TGTGCCAGCAGCCAATCTAACTGGAGGGATACGCAGTATTTT.

For the CDR3, the DNA is TGTGCCAGCAGCCAGGAACTTAACAGGGCCAATGTGCACGAGCAGTACTTC. Translating gives CASSQELNRANVHEQYF. The chain employs TRBV3-1 (or the pseudogene TRBV3-2) and TRBJ2-7; TRBD1 is a possible D gene (6 bases). The CDR3 spans 17 residues. Germline CDR1 reads LGHDT; CDR2 reads YNNKEL (reference sequence). V was shortened by 3 bases and J by 5 bases, with 23 bases between the two germline ends.

The chain couples TRBV6-4 to TRBJ2-2; D possibly corresponds to TRBD1 (5 bases). Trimming cost V 2 bases and J 4 bases, with 5 bases left between them. Germline V gives CDR1 MRHNA, CDR2 SNTAGT. The CDR3 extends over 13 amino acids. The CDR3 sequence is CASSDGATGELFF. The CDR3 region has the DNA TGTGCCAGCAGTGACGGGGCCACCGGGGAGCTGTTTTTT.

V gene TRBV5-6 combines with J gene TRBJ1-1; 9 bases align to TRBD1. The V gene end was trimmed by 0 bases and the J gene end by 0 bases; junction bases not matched to a gene: 9. This CDR3 region has 18 residues. Germline CDR1 and CDR2: SGHDT and YYEEEE. CDR3 sequence: CASSLGTGGARVNTEAFF. Written as DNA, the CDR3 is TGTGCCAGCAGCTTGGGTACAGGGGGCGCGAGGGTGAACACTGAAGCTTTCTTT.

This chain uses TRBV14 with TRBJ2-4; the match to TRBD2 covers 7 bases. This CDR3 is built from 13 residues. The V and J ends lost 4 bases and 10 bases, in that order; junction bases with no gene match: 7. CDR1 is SGHDN, CDR2 FVKESK, per germline. This CDR3 reads CASSPAGVGIQYF. The CDR3 coding sequence is TGTGCCAGCAGCCCCGCGGGGGTTGGTATTCAGTACTTC.

The chain links TRBV9 to TRBJ2-7; 9 nucleotides line up with TRBD2. With V trimmed by 2 bases and J by 4 bases, 7 bases remained unmatched. CDR1 and CDR2 (germline): SGDLS, YYNGEE. CDR3 length equals 15 residues. CDR3 sequence reads: CASSVSSGMIYEQYF. For the CDR3, the DNA is TGTGCCAGCAGCGTGTCTAGCGGGATGATATACGAGCAGTACTTC.

The chain recombines TRBV27 with TRBJ2-2; either TRBD1 or TRBD2 may supply D (6 bases each). The CDR3 has 15 residues. V was cut by 7 bases and J by 4 bases, with 16 bases left in between. The germline V gene has CDR1 MNHEY and CDR2 SMNVEV (reference sequence). The CDR3 region is CASKIARGLTGELFF. CDR3 DNA sequence: TGTGCCAGCAAGATAGCTCGGGGGCTCACCGGGGAGCTGTTTTTT.

The J gene is TRBJ2-2, the V gene TRBV7-3, with no clear D. The CDR3 runs 16 residues. V lost 2 bases, J lost 0 bases, and 10 bases lay in between. Per germline, CDR1 SGHTA and CDR2 FQGTGA. CDR3 in DNA: TGTGCCAGCAGCTTAGTTGGCTCCGCGAACACCGGGGAGCTGTTTTTT. Translating it yields CASSLVGSANTGELFF.